Detailed here is one TCR beta chain. Its specificity is not known. The sample comes from a study of graft-versus-host responses after intestinal transplantation. Study summary: Recipients had transplants, and these were multivisceral, liver-intestinal, or isolated intestinal.

Assay used: immunoSEQ multiplex PCR; TCRdb lists only in-frame clones, some missing. The top ten hold about 8% of the sample, which has about 85,000 clones, approximately 90% seen once. From germline, CDR1 is SEHNR and CDR2 FQNEAQ (reference sequence). This CDR3 is 13 amino acids long. V was shortened by 5 bases and J by 4 bases, with 11 bases between the two germline ends. The source was unstimulated CD8+ T cells sorted from spleen or lymph node cells, collected before transplant. V is TRBV7-9 and J is TRBJ2-5; a weak D match, TRBD2 (6 bases). This TCR was recovered from a human donor who was the organ donor for an intestinal transplant. The CDR3 spells CASSPTRGETQYF. CDR3 DNA sequence: TGTGCCAGCAGCCCGACTAGAGGAGAGACCCAGTACTTC. Full variable domain (outside the CDR3, taken from reference TRBV7-9 and TRBJ2-5): DTGVSQNPRHKITKRGQNVTFRCDPISEHNRLYWYRQTLGQGPEFLTYFQNEAQLEKSRLLSDRFSAERPKGSFSTLEIQRTEQGDSAMYLCASSPTRGETQYFGPGTRLLVL.